Each of the 13 T cell receptor beta chains below was sequenced from the same sample in a study of identical twins. TCRdb reanalysed the 5' RACE reads using MiXCR and keeps one entry per CDR3 protein. The sample consists of 500,000 to 600,000 distinct CDR3 sequences, roughly a fifth of them appearing once. This sample also appeared in a second study, on T cells expressing NK-cell markers.

The source material was CD4+ T cells sorted from blood. Receptors were obtained from a woman aged 18-29 years in good health.

This clonotype showed up just a few times. The rearrangement links TRBV20-1 to TRBJ2-1; D is possibly TRBD2 (6 bases). CDR1 and CDR2 from the germline V gene are DFQATT and SNEGSKA (reference sequence). V was cut by 5 bases and J by 5 bases, with 19 bases left in between. The CDR3 has 15 amino acids. CDR3 loop: CSARGVELAHNEQFF. DNA for the CDR3: TGCAGTGCTCGTGGAGTGGAACTAGCACACAATGAGCAGTTCTTC.

The rearrangement links TRBV10-2 to TRBJ2-7; perhaps TRBD1 as D (5 bases). This CDR3 is 13 amino acids long. Germline values: CDR1 WSHSY, CDR2 SAAADI. The V end lost 7 bases, the J end lost 3 bases, and 13 bases lay between the germline ends. The CDR3 is CASKQDTYYEQYF. The CDR3 region has the DNA TGCGCCAGCAAACAGGACACCTACTACGAGCAGTACTTC.

The chain employs TRBV29-1 and TRBJ2-2; D unresolved. Trimming removed 4 bases from V and 0 bases from J, with 9 bases in between. The CDR3 consists of 14 residues. The germline CDR1 and CDR2 sequences are SQVTM and ANQGSEA. CDR3 sequence: CSVGTEPNTGELFF. Here the CDR3 DNA reads TGCAGCGTTGGCACAGAACCGAACACCGGGGAGCTGTTTTTT.

This chain joins TRBV3-1 and TRBJ2-1; D may match TRBD1 or TRBD2 (5 bases each). V lost 0 bases and J 13 bases, leaving 22 bases between the germline ends. CDR1 and CDR2 from the germline V gene are LGHDT and YNNKEL (reference sequence). CDR3 length: 16 residues. CDR3 residues: CASSQDRDYLRGTQFF. CDR3 DNA sequence: TGTGCCAGCAGCCAAGATCGGGATTATTTACGGGGCACCCAGTTCTTC.

This clonotype came up many times. The J gene is TRBJ2-7, the V gene TRBV18; possible D gene TRBD1, 5 bases. Trimming took 8 bases from V and 0 from J, leaving 17 bases between them. Germline loops: CDR1 KGHSH, CDR2 LQKENI. This CDR3 region has 15 residues. CDR3 sequence: CASSPSRGSSYEQYF. The CDR3 bases are TGTGCCAGCAGCCCGAGTAGGGGTAGCTCCTACGAGCAGTACTTC. Full variable domain (outside the CDR3, taken from reference TRBV18 and TRBJ2-7): NAGVMQNPRHLVRRRGQEARLRCSPMKGHSHVYWYRQLPEEGLKFMVYLQKENIIDESGMPKERFSAEFPKEGPSILRIQQVVRGDSAAYFCASSPSRGSSYEQYFGPGTRLTVT.

This clonotype was seen a handful of times. The J gene is TRBJ2-1, the V gene TRBV12-3 or TRBV12-4; D unresolved. The CDR3 covers 11 residues. V shed 6 bases and J shed 6 bases, with 6 bases lying between them. The CDR3 nucleotides are TGTGCCAGCAGCATCATCAATGAGCAGTTCTTC. Translated, it gives CASSIINEQFF.

V and J are TRBV20-1 and TRBJ2-1, with 10 bases matching TRBD2. The V gene's germline CDR1 is DFQATT and CDR2 SNEGSKA (reference sequence). This CDR3 contains 15 residues. Trimming cost V 1 base and J 2 bases; bases outside gene matches: 2. The CDR3 nucleotides are TGCAGTGCTAGAGGGACTAGCGGAACCTACAATGAGCAGTTCTTC. This encodes CSARGTSGTYNEQFF.

At least ten counts were recorded for this clonotype. The chain couples TRBV12-3 or TRBV12-4 to TRBJ1-2, with D unclear. There are 14 residues in the CDR3. V lost 2 bases and J 6 bases, leaving 13 bases between the germline ends. The CDR3 reads CASSLRVGGNGYTF. CDR3 in DNA: TGTGCCAGCAGTTTAAGGGTGGGAGGAAATGGCTACACCTTC.

This clonotype was seen only a few times. The V gene is TRBV7-3, the J gene TRBJ2-1; TRBD2 matches 13 bases. Germline V CDR1 and CDR2: SGHTA, FQGTGA. This CDR3 contains 14 residues. V shed 5 bases and J 10 bases; nucleotides not matched to a gene: 5. CDR3 sequence: CASSPGTSGVEQFF. The CDR3 DNA reads as TGTGCCAGCAGCCCCGGGACTAGCGGGGTCGAGCAGTTCTTC. The full variable domain, in which reference TRBV7-3 and TRBJ2-1 provide the parts outside the CDR3, is GAGVSQTPSNKVTEKGKYVELRCDPISGHTALYWYRQSLGQGPEFLIYFQGTGAADDSGLPNDRFFAVRPEGSVSTLKIQRTERGDSAVYLCASSPGTSGVEQFFGPGTRLTVL.

This clonotype has ten or more counts. The chain couples TRBV6-5 to TRBJ1-1; D is unresolved. Germline assignment: CDR1 MNHEY and CDR2 SVGAGI. Deletions cut 3 bases from V and 0 bases from J, with 5 bases between. This CDR3 is 13 amino acids long. The CDR3 coding sequence is TGTGCCAGCAGTTATGTGATGAACACTGAAGCTTTCTTT. This translates into CASSYVMNTEAFF.

The chain carries TRBV15 and TRBJ2-7; no clear D gene. Trimming left V 6 bases short and J 2 bases short, with 11 bases between. The CDR3 is made up of 13 amino acids. Germline V lookup: CDR1 LNHNV, CDR2 YYDKDF (reference sequence). The CDR3 protein is CATRSGPTYEQYF. The CDR3 DNA reads as TGTGCCACCAGGTCAGGCCCAACCTACGAGCAGTACTTC.

The chain is built from TRBV5-1 and TRBJ2-2; the D is unclear. CDR1 SGHRS and CDR2 YFSETQ come from the germline V gene. V shed 2 bases and J shed 4 bases, with 12 bases lying between them. This CDR3 region has 15 residues. The CDR3: CASSFGGSSTGELFF. The DNA of the CDR3 is TGCGCCAGCAGCTTCGGTGGCAGCTCCACCGGGGAGCTGTTTTTT.

This clonotype was counted between two and nine times. The genes are TRBV10-3 and TRBJ2-3; D remains ambiguous. This CDR3 region has 13 residues. The germline V and J ends were trimmed by 2 bases and 2 bases, with 5 bases remaining between them. Germline V lookup: CDR1 ENHRY, CDR2 SYGVKD. The CDR3 is CAISEQTTDTQYF. The CDR3 region has the DNA TGTGCCATCAGTGAGCAGACCACAGATACGCAGTATTTT.